The sequence of this T cell receptor beta chain was determined in a study of cytomegalovirus exposure and HLA in healthy donors. A remark on this clone: The antigen is not known.

Germline loops: CDR1 MRHNA, CDR2 SNTAGT. Trimming cost V 5 bases and J 8 bases, with 17 bases left between them. The CDR3 is made up of 14 amino acids. Points from the study as a whole: Most subjects had HLA-A and HLA-B alleles reportedly predicted accurately by TCR beta sequences. One variant, a missense change in DCLRE1C, was linked in a later analysis to TCR beta V- and J-gene trimming. More clonal expansion characterized HLA-associated TCR beta chains than equally common others in a later analysis. Using a false discovery rate of 0.05, a later analysis showed that approximately 17,000 TCR beta sequences were associated with HLA alleles.

With 60 Vbeta and 13 Jbeta primers, the PCR was carried out. TCRdb's copy holds only in-frame clones and misses some; the assay was immunoSEQ multiplex PCR. The sample holds 130,000 to 150,000 clones, 9.4% seen once. This sequence joins TRBV6-4 and TRBJ2-3; possible D gene TRBD1, 6 bases. The TCR originated in a male donor in good health and CMV-seronegative. Sequences were obtained from PBMCs. The CDR3 bases are TGTGCCAGCAGTCTCAGGGGAACGGCCTCTACGCAGTATTTT. It encodes CASSLRGTASTQYF.